Sequencing of this T cell receptor (beta chain) was carried out in a study of blood T cells in healthy people across ages. The total RNA that was extracted per sample amounted to at least 6 micrograms. Using a J-beta primer mix together with a sample-barcoded 5' primer, a second PCR was run for roughly 6 to 12 cycles. One entry per CDR3 protein, called by TCRdb with MiXCR from the 5' RACE reads. The sample has hundreds of thousands of distinct CDR3 sequences; roughly a quarter are singletons. The CDR3 is 14 residues long. The V and J ends lost 5 bases and 0 bases respectively, with 7 bases between them. Germline V gene data show CDR1 as ENHRY and CDR2 as SYGVKD. The same sample was also studied in work on T cells of mothers and their children.

The origin of this receptor is a boy aged 2 to 10 in good health. The V gene is TRBV10-3, the J gene TRBJ1-4; D uncertain. The sequencing sample was made of blood. The CDR3 loop reads CAISPQATNEKLFF. Here the CDR3 DNA reads TGTGCCATCAGTCCCCAGGCAACTAATGAAAAACTGTTTTTT.